A selection of T cell receptor beta chains follows, all from one sample in a study of blood T cell repertoires in COVID-19. Sequencing was performed with immunoSEQ multiplex PCR; in TCRdb, only in-frame clones are kept and a portion is missing. The sample contains a few hundred thousand clones, roughly nine tenths of which appear only once. Sequencing was carried out using PBMCs or T cells enriched from blood (not recorded which). These TCRs come from a woman in her sixties who had recovered from COVID-19. Both conserved end residues are part of each CDR3. D genes are given only for firm matches. The size entry is marked missing in some rows and otherwise reads once, few, many or a size class.

J gene | clone size | V gene | D gene | CDR3 protein | CDR3 DNA
TRBJ2-1 | - | TRBV7-7 | - | CASSLGSGSSYNEQFF | TGTGCCAGCAGCTTAGGTTCCGGTTCCTCCTACAATGAGCAGTTCTTC
TRBJ2-3 | - | TRBV5-1 | - | CASSLGGKSTDTQYF | TGCGCCAGCAGCTTGGGCGGGAAGAGCACAGATACGCAGTATTTT
TRBJ1-3 | - | TRBV19 | - | CASSEGSGNTIYF | TGTGCCAGTAGTGAGGGCTCTGGAAACACCATATATTTT
TRBJ1-6 | - | TRBV3-1/TRBV3-2 | - | CASSGSSYNSPLHF | TGTGCCAGTTCTGGGAGCTCCTATAATTCACCCCTCCACTTT
TRBJ2-2 | - | TRBV3-1/TRBV3-2 | - | CASSQGMGSNTGELFF | TGTGCCAGCAGCCAAGGAATGGGCAGCAACACCGGGGAGCTGTTTTTT
TRBJ2-1 | - | TRBV30 | TRBD2 | CAWRRSGGVDEQFF | TGTGCCTGGAGACGAAGCGGGGGGGTGGATGAGCAGTTCTTC
TRBJ2-7 | - | TRBV12-5 | - | CASGGETGHYEQYF | TGTGCTAGTGGAGGCGAAACAGGCCACTACGAGCAGTACTTC
TRBJ2-3 | - | TRBV2 | TRBD1 | CASIPNRDRSTDTQYF | TGTGCCAGCATTCCAAACCGGGACAGAAGCACAGATACGCAGTATTTT
TRBJ2-2 | - | TRBV3-1/TRBV3-2 | TRBD2 | CASSQHGLAGALNTGELFF | TGTGCCAGCAGCCAACACGGACTAGCGGGGGCTTTGAACACCGGGGAGCTGTTTTTT
TRBJ2-2 | - | TRBV6-5 | - | CASRQGNTGELFF | TGTGCCAGCAGACAGGGGAACACCGGGGAGCTGTTTTTT
TRBJ1-3 | - | TRBV5-4 | - | CATFGLYGNTIYF | TGTGCCACCTTCGGTTTATATGGAAACACCATATATTTT
TRBJ2-3 | - | TRBV13 | - | CASSLWEADTQYF | TGTGCCAGCAGCTTATGGGAGGCAGATACGCAGTATTTT
TRBJ1-5 | - | TRBV7-2 | - | CASSSFRHSNQPQHF | TGTGCCAGCAGCTCCTTTAGACATAGCAATCAGCCCCAGCATTTT
TRBJ2-1 | - | TRBV13 | TRBD1 | CASSLAGQDYNEQFF | TGTGCCAGCAGCTTAGCGGGACAGGACTACAATGAGCAGTTCTTC
TRBJ2-3 | - | TRBV5-1 | - | CASSLGAFTDTQYF | TGCGCCAGCAGCTTGGGCGCCTTCACAGATACGCAGTATTTT
TRBJ2-3 | - | TRBV27 | - | CASSGRLRTDTQYF | TGTGCCAGCAGTGGAAGACTTCGCACAGATACGCAGTATTTT
TRBJ1-2 | - | TRBV6-5 | - | CASSFWGDVHNYGYTF | TGTGCCAGCAGTTTTTGGGGGGACGTCCATAACTATGGCTACACCTTC
TRBJ2-4 | once | TRBV7-2 | - | CATMAGSQNIQYF | TGTGCAACGATGGCAGGCTCCCAAAACATTCAGTACTTC
TRBJ2-7 | few | TRBV7-9 | - | CASSPGAGQREQYF | TGTGCCAGCAGCCCGGGCGCAGGGCAACGTGAGCAGTACTTC
TRBJ1-1 | - | TRBV25-1 | - | CASSVGGTMNTEAFF | TGTGCCAGCAGTGTTGGCGGCACCATGAACACTGAAGCTTTCTTT
TRBJ2-1 | - | TRBV10-2 | - | CASSDSRGYNEQFF | TGCGCCAGCAGTGACAGTCGGGGCTACAATGAGCAGTTCTTC
TRBJ2-3 | - | TRBV10-3 | TRBD2 | CAISRTSGGSVDTQYF | TGTGCCATCAGTCGGACTAGCGGGGGGTCAGTAGATACGCAGTATTTT
TRBJ2-3 | - | TRBV19 | TRBD2 | CASTPGGGTDTQYF | TGTGCCAGTACCCCCGGGGGGGGCACAGATACGCAGTATTTT
TRBJ2-2 | - | TRBV7-2 | TRBD1 | CASSSQDRVKSATGELFF | TGTGCCAGCAGCTCACAAGACAGGGTGAAATCCGCTACCGGGGAGCTGTTTTTT
TRBJ1-2 | - | TRBV5-4 | - | CASSFIQAEYGYTF | TGTGCCAGCAGCTTTATCCAGGCTGAGTATGGCTACACCTTC
TRBJ1-2 | few | TRBV13 | TRBD1 | CASSSWGQGLYGYTF | TGTGCCAGCAGCTCGTGGGGACAGGGGCTCTATGGCTACACCTTC
TRBJ1-5 | - | TRBV19 | TRBD1 | CASTERQGNQPQHF | TGTGCCAGTACCGAACGACAGGGAAATCAGCCCCAGCATTTT
TRBJ1-3 | - | TRBV25-1 | - | CASSGGNTIYF | TGTGCCAGCAGCGGTGGAAACACCATATATTTT
TRBJ1-6 | - | TRBV19 | - | CASKTGSSYNSPLHF | TGTGCCAGTAAAACAGGGAGCTCCTATAATTCACCCCTCCACTTT
TRBJ1-3 | - | TRBV15 | - | CATSRDTGAGNTIYF | TGTGCCACCAGCAGAGACACGGGGGCTGGAAACACCATATATTTT
TRBJ1-1 | - | TRBV2 | - | CASSAHPRTEAFF | TGTGCCAGCAGTGCACATCCGAGGACTGAAGCTTTCTTT
TRBJ1-1 | - | TRBV2 | TRBD1 | CASNGGQVDTEAFF | TGTGCCAGCAACGGGGGACAGGTGGACACTGAAGCTTTCTTT
TRBJ1-5 | - | TRBV24-1 | - | CATSDFTGNQPQHF | TGTGCCACCAGTGATTTTACAGGTAATCAGCCCCAGCATTTT
TRBJ2-5 | once | TRBV7-8 | - | CASSPGALQETQYF | TGTGCCAGCAGCCCAGGGGCCCTTCAAGAGACCCAGTACTTC
TRBJ1-1 | once | TRBV21-1 | - | CASSGGFRTEAFF | TGTGCCAGCAGCGGGGGGTTCCGCACTGAAGCTTTCTTT
TRBJ2-1 | - | TRBV20-1 | - | CSAYYYNEQFF | TGCAGTGCTTACTACTACAATGAGCAGTTCTTC
TRBJ2-3 | once | TRBV6-5 | TRBD2 | CASSYDQRGGRDTQYF | TGTGCCAGCAGTTACGACCAGCGGGGGGGCCGGGATACGCAGTATTTT
TRBJ2-7 | - | TRBV6-5 | - | CAGSQGYEQYF | TGTGCCGGCTCTCAGGGCTACGAGCAGTACTTC
TRBJ1-1 | - | TRBV7-9 | - | CATQPWRHTEAFF | TGTGCCACCCAACCATGGCGGCACACTGAAGCTTTCTTT
TRBJ2-1 | - | TRBV5-1 | - | CASSLDGGSYNEQFF | TGCGCCAGCAGCTTGGATGGCGGGTCCTACAATGAGCAGTTCTTC
TRBJ2-2 | few | TRBV6-2/TRBV6-3 | - | CASSWANTNTGELFF | TGTGCCAGCAGTTGGGCGAATACGAACACCGGGGAGCTGTTTTTT
TRBJ2-2 | - | TRBV7-9 | TRBD2 | CASSGGLAGVTGELFF | TGTGCCAGCAGCGGGGGACTAGCGGGCGTCACCGGGGAGCTGTTTTTT
TRBJ1-5 | - | TRBV19 | - | CASSIRAGAGNQPQHF | TGTGCCAGTAGTATTCGGGCAGGGGCAGGCAATCAGCCCCAGCATTTT
TRBJ1-2 | - | TRBV4-1 | TRBD1 | CASSQERGPNYGYTF | TGCGCCAGCAGCCAAGAAAGGGGGCCTAACTATGGCTACACCTTC
TRBJ1-1 | - | TRBV30 | - | CACSIGGNTEAFF | TGTGCCTGTTCAATAGGGGGGAACACTGAAGCTTTCTTT
TRBJ2-1 | - | TRBV9 | - | CASSVEARSYNEQFF | TGTGCCAGCAGCGTAGAAGCCAGGTCCTACAATGAGCAGTTCTTC